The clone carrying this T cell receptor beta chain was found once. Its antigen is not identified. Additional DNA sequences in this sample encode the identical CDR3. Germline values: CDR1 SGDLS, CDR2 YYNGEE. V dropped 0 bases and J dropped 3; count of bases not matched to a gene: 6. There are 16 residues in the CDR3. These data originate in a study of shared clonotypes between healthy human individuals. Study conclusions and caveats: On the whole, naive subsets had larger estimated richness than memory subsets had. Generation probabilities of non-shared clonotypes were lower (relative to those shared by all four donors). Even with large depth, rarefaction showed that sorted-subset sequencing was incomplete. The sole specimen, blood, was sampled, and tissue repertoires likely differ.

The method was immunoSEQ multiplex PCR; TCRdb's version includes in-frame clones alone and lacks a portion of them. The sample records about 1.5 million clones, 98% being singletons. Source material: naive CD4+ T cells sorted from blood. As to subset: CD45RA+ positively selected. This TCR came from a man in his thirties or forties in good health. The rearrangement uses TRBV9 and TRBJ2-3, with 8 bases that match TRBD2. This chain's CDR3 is CASSVGREGRTDTQYF. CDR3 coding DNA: TGTGCCAGCAGCGTAGGTCGGGAGGGAAGGACAGATACGCAGTATTTT.